A single TCR beta chain is shown here with its context. This record comes from a study of blood T cell repertoires in COVID-19. Study at large: Collection of acute and convalescent COVID-19 samples took place in the United States, Italy and Spain. Sample material is recorded as cDNA or gDNA derived from T cells, B-cell-depleted T cells, or PBMCs.

Trimming took 2 bases from V and 4 from J, leaving 17 bases between them. Germline values: CDR1 MDHEN, CDR2 SYDVKM. There are 16 residues in the CDR3. TCRdb's copy holds only in-frame clones and misses some; the assay was immunoSEQ multiplex PCR. Among around 250,000 clones listed, around 84% were seen once. Sequenced sample: PBMCs or T cells enriched from blood (not recorded which). This TCR was recovered from a woman aged 45-65 years who had been exposed to COVID-19. The chain joins TRBV28 to TRBJ1-2; TRBD1 might be the D (5 bases). The CDR3 DNA follows: TGTGCCAGCAGTTTACCCCCGTCCGGGGGGAGCTATGGCTACACCTTC. This sequence encodes CASSLPPSGGSYGYTF.